A selection of T cell receptor beta chains follows, all from one sample in a study of identical twins. TCRdb re-derived calls from the 5' RACE reads in MiXCR, one entry per CDR3 protein. In the table there are some 270,000 distinct CDR3 sequences, roughly 8% of which are singletons. The same sample was also studied in work on yellow fever vaccine responses in identical twins.

Sequencing was done on a sample of CD8+ T cells sorted from blood. All receptors come from a woman between 18 and 29 years old in good health. The CDR3 runs from the conserved cysteine through the conserved F or W. Clone size is given for some rows only: seen once, a few or many times, or a class if the clone is expanded.

V gene	clone size	J gene	CDR3 protein
TRBV7-9	-	TRBJ2-3	CASSPLTGPDTQYF
TRBV13	-	TRBJ2-1	CASSLLSSGANEQFF
TRBV14	-	TRBJ2-3	CASSQDEIRGYGRTDTQYF
TRBV12-3/TRBV12-4	many	TRBJ2-7	CASSLPGPSYEQYF
TRBV4-1	-	TRBJ2-2	CASSWTGDYTGELFF
TRBV29-1	few	TRBJ2-2	CSVALSGELFF
TRBV12-3/TRBV12-4	many	TRBJ2-3	CASSAWTGSHTDTQYF
TRBV6-2/TRBV6-3	many	TRBJ2-1	CASSYERTSGYNEQFF
TRBV3-1	few	TRBJ1-6	CASSQFTGDSPLHF
TRBV2	-	TRBJ1-2	CASRDRNYGYTF
TRBV21-1	-	TRBJ2-7	CASNPPGRRSYEQYF
TRBV6-5	few	TRBJ2-5	CASSYSGTGAGTQYF
TRBV6-4	many	TRBJ2-3	CASSDSSSVSTDTQYF
TRBV20-1	-	TRBJ2-7	CSARETGLHEQYF
TRBV29-1	many	TRBJ2-3	CSVDGLAGELTDTQYF
TRBV6-2/TRBV6-3	few	TRBJ2-5	CASSTSYGNQYF
TRBV5-1	-	TRBJ2-2	CASSWLDSSNTGELFF
TRBV9	-	TRBJ2-5	CASSVASGGGKETQYF
TRBV19	once	TRBJ1-1	CASSIGGNEAFF
TRBV14	many	TRBJ2-3	CASSQIAGRRTDTQYF
TRBV10-1	few	TRBJ2-7	CASSESAGLAGDEQYF
TRBV7-9	-	TRBJ1-6	CASSSTAPLHF
TRBV9	few	TRBJ2-7	CASSVGQYSYEQYF
TRBV29-1	many	TRBJ2-3	CSVEGWGPPDTQYF
TRBV2	many	TRBJ2-7	CASSGLAGPYEQYF
TRBV7-9	few	TRBJ2-4	CASSPREAKNIQYF
TRBV18	few	TRBJ2-7	CASSPRDTGNYEQYF
TRBV7-2	-	TRBJ2-5	CASSPTVRTGQETQYF
TRBV4-3	many	TRBJ2-6	CASSRETGGGANVLTF
TRBV7-9	-	TRBJ1-1	CASSPPQGAITEAFF
TRBV12-3/TRBV12-4	many	TRBJ2-1	CASSFYSYRSGSGEQFF
TRBV27	-	TRBJ1-2	CASSLYSGHYGYTF
TRBV21-1	few	TRBJ2-3	CASSKKGGQGRIEDTQYF
TRBV27	many	TRBJ2-7	CASSLRGSKDEQYF
TRBV2	many	TRBJ2-1	CASSETSYNEQFF
TRBV6-1	few	TRBJ2-2	CASSLERGNTGELFF
TRBV7-2	-	TRBJ2-7	CASRFAGQGYEQYF
TRBV14	few	TRBJ2-5	CASRNSGGETQYF